This is a list of T cell receptor beta chains from one sample in a study of T cell repertoires in ileal Crohn's disease. Repertoires were generated with immunoSEQ multiplex PCR, while TCRdb's copy carries only in-frame clones and drops some. This sample carries approximately 13,000 clones, 65% to 80% of them seen once, and the ten largest clones take around 8.7%. The sample was ileal tissue. The receptors were gathered from an adult with Crohn's disease. Both conserved end residues are part of each CDR3. A D gene is named only where the DNA matches it firmly. A clone size is listed for some rows: how often the clone was seen (once, few, many), or a class if it is expanded.

j_gene | abundance | v_gene | len | d_gene | CDR3nt | CDR3aa
TRBJ2-4 | - | TRBV9 | 14 | TRBD1 | TGTGCCAGCAGCCCAGGGACAGGGTTTAACATTCAGTACTTC | CASSPGTGFNIQYF
TRBJ2-5 | - | TRBV2 | 13 | - | TGTGCCAGCAGTGCAGGACTTATGGGGACCCAGTACTTC | CASSAGLMGTQYF
TRBJ1-2 | - | TRBV11-2 | 14 | - | TGTGCCAGCAGCTTAGAAGGGGGTCGGCGTGGCTACACCTTC | CASSLEGGRRGYTF
TRBJ2-1 | - | TRBV6-1 | 13 | - | TGTGCCAGCAGTGTCGGCACGTACAATGAGCAGTTCTTC | CASSVGTYNEQFF
TRBJ1-5 | - | TRBV27 | 13 | - | TGTGCCAGCAGTTTATCTAGGTCTCAGCCCCAGCATTTT | CASSLSRSQPQHF
TRBJ1-5 | few | TRBV30 | 14 | TRBD1 | TGTGCCTGGAACTCCGGGACAGGCAATCAGCCCCAGCATTTT | CAWNSGTGNQPQHF
TRBJ2-7 | - | TRBV28 | 16 | - | TGTGCCAGCAGTTTCCCTAGTGGGGAATTATGGGCTTCGCAGTACTTC | CASSFPSGELWASQYF
TRBJ1-1 | few | TRBV28 | 15 | TRBD1 | TGTGCCAGCAGCCGGGGACAGGGGATATATCTTGAAGCTTTCTTT | CASSRGQGIYLEAFF
TRBJ2-6 | - | TRBV11-3 | 16 | TRBD1 | TGTGCCAGCAGCTTCACAGGGGGCTCTGGGGCCAACGTCCTGACTTTC | CASSFTGGSGANVLTF
TRBJ2-1 | - | TRBV4-1 | 15 | TRBD1 | TGCGCCAGCAGCCCGGGACAGGGGGCGCGAAATGAGCAGTTCTTC | CASSPGQGARNEQFF